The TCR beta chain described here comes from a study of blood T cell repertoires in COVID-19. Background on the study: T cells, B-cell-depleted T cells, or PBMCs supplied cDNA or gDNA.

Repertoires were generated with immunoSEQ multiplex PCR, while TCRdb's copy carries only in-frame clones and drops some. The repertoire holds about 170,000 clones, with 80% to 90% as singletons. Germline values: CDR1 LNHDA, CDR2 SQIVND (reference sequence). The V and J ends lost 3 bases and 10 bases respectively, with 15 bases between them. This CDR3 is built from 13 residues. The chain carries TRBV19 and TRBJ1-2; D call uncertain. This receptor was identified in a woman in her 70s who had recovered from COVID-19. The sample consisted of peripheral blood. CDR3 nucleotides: TGTGCCAGTAGTATCCCTCCGGTCAACGACTACACCTTC. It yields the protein CASSIPPVNDYTF.